This TCR beta chain was identified in a study of blood T cell repertoires in COVID-19. V lost 10 bases, J lost 0 bases, and 5 bases stayed unmatched. CDR3 length: 13 residues. Germline V gene data show CDR1 as LNHDA and CDR2 as SQIVND (reference sequence). Original processing notes: By means of reference gene primer amplification, nucleated cell counts were estimated. Generated by immunoSEQ multiplex PCR, the TCRdb table keeps only in-frame clones and is missing some. The DNA gave D and trimming, while V, J and clone size come from that table. This table holds some 360,000 clones, 88% found once. This clonotype was sampled from a woman aged 25 to 39 who had been exposed to COVID-19. The sample consisted of PBMCs or T cells enriched from blood (not recorded which). The chain employs TRBV19 and TRBJ1-2; TRBD1 matches at 7 bases. The CDR3 sequence is CATRGEANYGYTF. For the CDR3, the DNA is TGTGCCACCAGGGGGGAAGCTAACTATGGCTACACCTTC.